This T cell receptor beta chain was captured in a study of cytomegalovirus exposure and HLA in healthy donors (dated by TCRdb to the late 2010s). For context, the study as a whole: An earlier analysis of under 600 of the donors reported approximately 290 Gb of sequence data and 100 million to 140 million unique TCR beta sequences from about 180 million T cells. All discovery cohort repertoires had been generated on a single sequencing platform. High-throughput TCR immunosequencing, statistical association of individual TCRs with disease status, and machine learning were combined to predict cytomegalovirus infection status. The genetic ancestry cluster associated with self-reported Caucasian donors included 81% of the 398 genotyped donors. Roughly 300 gigabases of sequencing data and around 88 million unique TCR sequences made up an early release that covered 500 to 700 HLA-typed donors. Along with the roughly 710-subject first cohort, a separate validation cohort of 120 different subjects was used. A later genetic analysis used genome-wide SNP genotypes for about 55% of the 666 donors, treating that subset as a discovery cohort. The study aimed to test whether cataloging public T cell receptors could reveal signatures of past pathogen exposure. Rather than drawing on any new phenotypic data, the later analysis identified candidate immune exposures from TCR beta sequences and the way those sequences occurred across donors. Among 300 to 500 genotyped donors of the cohort, an average of around 220,000 unique TCR beta nucleotide sequences was sequenced per donor, of which roughly 17% were non-productive. Roughly five DR-DQ haplotypes were treated as single units for association and clustering because of strong linkage in the cohort. A later analysis re-examined previously published TCR beta repertoires from 600 to 700 donors and added high-resolution HLA genotyping to investigate patterns of TCR occurrence. Donor age, sex, ethnicity and CMV serostatus were compiled together with the repertoire data. In an earlier analysis of 587 of the donors, high-throughput TCR beta sequencing was used to judge whether each TCR beta V gene segment behaved as functional or pseudogenic. Both class I and class II loci were covered by HLA typing, at four-digit resolution. The study used immunosequencing to profile the T cell repertoires of about 670 subjects and linked those repertoires to cytomegalovirus serostatus. Typing coverage differed by locus: A, B, C, DRB1 and DQB1 were typed in about 620-630 donors, DQA1 in about 550, DPA1 in nearly 610, and DPB1 in 450 to 490.

The cohort consisted of 600 or so healthy bone marrow donors. At the time of sampling, all cohort members were nominally healthy, though unrecorded immune exposures were likely present. The donor tested CMV seronegative, placing the donor among the roughly 400 seronegative members of the cohort. A peripheral blood sample was collected from each donor, and TCR beta sequencing was performed on peripheral blood mononuclear cells. Genomic DNA extraction from the blood cell samples was performed with the Qiagen DNeasy Blood Extraction Kit. Points on this clone: Its specific antigen is unknown. Per-nucleotide qualities are absent, and no much larger clonotype sits a single base away.

Broad study findings and their caveats: In a later analysis, HLA-associated TCR beta chains were found to be more clonally expanded and to have lower generation probabilities than equally common non-associated chains. Broadly in line with IMGT annotations, most TCR beta V segments showed up in productive rearrangements about 87% or about 30% of the time in an earlier analysis of several hundred of the donors. This cohort had only TCR beta chains sequenced, and the lack of alpha or paired-chain data limited which features could be detected. A few of the identified cytomegalovirus-associated TCR beta chains were confirmed in vitro to be specific for cytomegalovirus antigens. In a later analysis, the rate of TCR association differed among HLA loci, with DRB1 alleles having the most associated TCRs and HLA-C alleles having the fewest. In both the original and validation cohorts, the classifier was reported to diagnose cytomegalovirus status with high specificity and sensitivity. A cluster of highly shared sequence variants was judged likely to be a technical artifact of the sequencing pipeline. Most TCR sequences were observed very rarely across donors, whereas some public TCRs were present in many individuals. The only immune exposure information available for the cohort was CMV serostatus. According to the authors, the approach could potentially be generalized to other disease states and immunological phenotypes. Sequencing depth was assumed to be roughly uniform across donors in the presence/absence analyses, though that assumption may not hold. Several of the top co-occurrence clusters appeared to be linked to parvovirus B19, influenza, CMV and Epstein-Barr virus, according to a later analysis. Linkage disequilibrium might explain the correlated functional status among segregating V segments, but an unknown experimental factor could not be excluded. According to a later genetic analysis, donors in an Asian-associated ancestry cluster had fewer N-insertions in productive TCRs than the approximately 650-donor mean. A further reported finding was that TCR beta sequences accurately predicted the HLA-A and HLA-B alleles for most subjects in the first cohort. At a false discovery rate of 0.05, a later analysis linked 16,951 TCR beta sequences to specific HLA alleles. The study gave a list of over 150 TCR beta chains associated with cytomegalovirus. Because HLA typing was missing for some donors at each locus, association tests included only the typed subset. In a later analysis, most CMV-associated TCR beta chains were found to appear HLA-restricted, with HLA associations seemingly driven largely by CMV exposure. When HLA alleles, especially DR and DQ, strongly co-occurred, TCR associations were difficult to assign to individual alleles. Because counts were too low, about 18 rarely observed V segments, including chromosome 9 orphons, were left out of the earlier analysis of a few hundred of the donors. An association between a missense DCLRE1C variant and V-gene and J-gene trimming of TCR beta chains was found in a later genetic analysis and replicated in an independent cohort.

Library preparation was by the immunoSEQ multiplex PCR assay. For the multiplex PCR, a mixture combining 60 forward primers for TCR Vbeta segments and 13 reverse primers for TCR Jbeta segments was used. The CDR3 region of rearranged TCR beta genes was amplified from genomic DNA by a multiplex PCR assay. Amplified TCR beta libraries were sequenced as 87-base-pair reads on the Illumina HiSeq System. In the paper's pipeline: A later analysis counted about 80 million unique TCR beta chains across the 500 to 850 repertoires, and approximately 11 million of these chains were shared by at least two donors. A nearest-neighbor algorithm error-corrected the raw reads and collapsed the reads into unique sequences, merging closely related sequences to remove PCR and sequencing errors. To assign V, D and J gene segments, CDR3 sequences were aligned to IMGT reference sequences. For a sequence to be retained, at least a six-nucleotide match to both a V gene segment and a J gene segment was required. Rearrangements were classified as productive when the CDR3 lacked stop codons and remained in frame with V and J, and all other rearrangements were classified as non-productive. Following IMGT convention, CDR3 was defined as the stretch from the second conserved V-encoded cysteine up to the conserved J-encoded phenylalanine. The earlier analysis of a few hundred of the donors excluded sequences that lacked an unambiguous match to a single V gene segment. An earlier analysis of about 590 of the donors classified V segments as functional when productive rearrangements were above 56.7% and as segregating when the standard deviation between donors was above 5%. A statistical classification framework was built to diagnose cytomegalovirus status from the catalog of TCR beta chain sequences. A later analysis assigned V and J genes by comparing TCR nucleotide sequences with IMGT/GENE-DB human TR gene sequences. The TCRdist pipeline was used in a later analysis to assign CDR3 sequences and most-parsimonious VDJ recombination scenarios. In a later analysis, every TCR beta chain was defined by the combination of its CDR3 amino acid sequence and its V-gene family, and reads without a unique V-gene family were dropped. In a later analysis, around 600 highly shared, low-generation-probability nucleotide sequences were removed to address suspected cross-contamination and a sequencing artifact. In a later analysis, a clonal expansion index for each public chain was calculated from normalized within-repertoire ranks of inferred template counts. In a later analysis, generation probabilities were computed using a VDJ recombination model fitted to out-of-frame rearrangements, and the results were checked against IGoR. A later analysis scored TCR-TCR, TCR-HLA and TCR-CMV co-occurrence with hypergeometric tests, applying a repertoire-size bias correction to TCR pairs. False discovery rates were estimated in a later analysis by permuting HLA or CMV assignments 20 times. In a later analysis, co-occurring TCRs were grouped using DBSCAN, with TCRdist sequence similarity added in when clustering inside HLA-allele-positive subsets. Repertoires with fewer than 30,000 or more than 120,000 public chains, plus five repertoires with anomalous nucleotide sharing, were excluded from co-occurrence clustering. TCRdb re-hosts the immuneACCESS table, in-frame sequences only. Its copies lack some clones; in the studies checked, an unresolved V gene accounts for under half of them, and the cause for the rest is not known. The V and J calls and the clone size are those of that table, but D and trimming were determined from the DNA. The table for this sample lists 150,000 to 200,000 clones; 68% of them were counted only once. The ten largest clones represent approximately 1.5% of the sample.

This receptor was obtained from a man aged 50 to 60 in good health and CMV-seronegative. The sequencing sample was made of PBMCs.

For the CDR3, the sequence is CASSAYRVVMDEQFF. Here is the DNA: TGTGCCAGCAGTGCCTACAGGGTGGTAATGGATGAGCAGTTCTTC. The V and J segments used are TRBV27 and TRBJ2-1; TRBD1 could be the D gene, as 6 bases match. The cysteine opens and the phenylalanine closes a CDR3 of 15 amino acids. Only the CDR3 portion is preserved as DNA: 45 bases, with reading frame beginning at the first base. Sequences MNHEY (CDR1) and SMNVEV (CDR2) are obtained from the germline V gene (reference sequence). Trimming at the junction amounts to 5 bases on V and 8 bases on J, and the germline ends lie 19 bases apart.